Shown below are 7 T cell receptor beta chains from a single sample sequenced in a study of blood T cell repertoires in COVID-19. The protocol was immunoSEQ multiplex PCR, while the TCRdb copy is restricted to in-frame clones and leaves out a portion. The table shows over 100,000 clones, with approximately 86% occurring only once. Sequencing used peripheral blood. The receptors were sampled from a woman in her 70s with COVID-19, enrolled during active disease.

The chain uses TRBV6-6 and TRBJ1-2; D is possibly TRBD1 (5 bases). Germline V gene data show CDR1 as MNHNY and CDR2 as SVGAGI (reference sequence). Trimming removed 9 bases at V and 2 bases at J, with 16 bases between. The CDR3 spans 14 residues. DNA for the CDR3: TGTGCCAGTGAAAATCGTGGGGGGAACTATGGCTACACCTTC. Protein: CASENRGGNYGYTF.

The chain joins TRBV5-1 to TRBJ2-1, with 10 bases matching TRBD2. The germline CDR1 and CDR2 sequences are SGHRS and YFSETQ. V lost 2 bases to trimming and J lost 2 bases; unmatched junction nucleotides: 7. The CDR3 loop spans 17 amino acids. CDR3 sequence reads: CASSFLSGGSPYNEQFF. The CDR3 nucleotides read TGCGCCAGCAGCTTCCTTAGCGGGGGGTCCCCCTACAATGAGCAGTTCTTC.

This chain uses TRBV28 with TRBJ2-6; TRBD2 might be the D (5 bases). Germline loops: CDR1 MDHEN, CDR2 SYDVKM. The CDR3 is 14 residues long. V shed 6 bases and J shed 2 bases, with 8 bases lying between them. CDR3 sequence (DNA): TGTGCCAGCAGATCCGGGGCTGGGGCCAACGTCCTGACTTTC. Translation: CASRSGAGANVLTF.

This rearrangement joins TRBV12-3 or TRBV12-4 to TRBJ2-5; 8 bases match TRBD2. The CDR3 sequence is 13 residues long. The V segment lost 8 bases and the J segment 3 bases; nucleotides outside the gene matches: 5. The CDR3 reads CASSLAGKETQYF. As DNA, the CDR3 is TGTGCCAGCTCCCTAGCGGGTAAAGAGACCCAGTACTTC.

V and J are TRBV6-5 and TRBJ1-2, with no clear D. Trimming pared 7 bases from V and 7 bases from J, leaving 19 bases between. Germline CDR1 MNHEY, CDR2 SVGAGI. The CDR3 is 14 amino acids. For the CDR3, the DNA is TGTGCCAGCATTCCTCCCGGGTCCACGGCTGGCTACACCTTC. Its translation: CASIPPGSTAGYTF.

The chain uses TRBV28 and TRBJ1-1; 7 positions agree with TRBD1. The CDR3 length is 12 residues. Trimming at V came to 4 bases and at J to 10 bases, leaving 6 bases not matched to a gene. Germline CDR1 MDHEN, CDR2 SYDVKM. The CDR3 bases are TGTGCCAGCAGTTCCCGACAGGGTGGAGCTTTCTTT. Translation: CASSSRQGGAFF.

V is TRBV28 and J is TRBJ1-4; 7 bases fit TRBD1. The V and J ends lost 5 bases and 6 bases, in that order; junction bases with no gene match: 9. This CDR3 has 15 amino acids. Germline assignment: CDR1 MDHEN and CDR2 SYDVKM. This CDR3 is CASSLPEGAHEKLFF. CDR3 DNA sequence: TGTGCCAGCAGTCTCCCGGAGGGGGCGCATGAAAAACTGTTTTTT.